The entry below describes one T cell receptor (beta chain). These data belong to a study of blood T cell repertoires in COVID-19. Study in general: Nucleic acid was either cDNA or gDNA, and it came from T cells, B-cell-depleted T cells, or PBMCs.

The authors' processing: Using reference gene primer amplification, nucleated cell counts were estimated. Sequencing used immunoSEQ multiplex PCR; TCRdb keeps in-frame clones, though not all of them. The V and J calls and clone size were taken over from that table, and D and trimming were inferred from the DNA. The table has 250,000 or so clones, 84% seen once. V shed 5 bases and J 5 bases; nucleotides not matched to a gene: 16. The length of the CDR3 is 17 residues. Per germline, CDR1 MNHEY and CDR2 SMNVEV (reference sequence). The sample comprised peripheral blood. The receptor was isolated from a man aged 45-60 years with acute or convalescent COVID-19. The chain uses TRBV27 and TRBJ2-3, with 7 bases that match TRBD1. The CDR3 DNA reads TGTGCCAGCAGTATCGGAAGTGAATCGACAGGGTTAGATACGCAGTATTTT. Protein product: CASSIGSESTGLDTQYF.